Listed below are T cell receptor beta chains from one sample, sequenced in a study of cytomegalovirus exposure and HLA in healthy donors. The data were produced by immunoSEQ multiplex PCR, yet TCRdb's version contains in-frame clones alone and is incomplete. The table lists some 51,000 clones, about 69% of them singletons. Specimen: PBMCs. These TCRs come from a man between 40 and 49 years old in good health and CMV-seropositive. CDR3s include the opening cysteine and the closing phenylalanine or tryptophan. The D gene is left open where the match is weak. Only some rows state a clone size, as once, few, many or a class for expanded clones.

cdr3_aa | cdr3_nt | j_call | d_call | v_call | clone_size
CASSLFSGANVLTF | TGTGCCAGCAGTCTATTCTCTGGGGCCAACGTCCTGACTTTC | TRBJ2-6 | . | TRBV6-1 | few
CASSLGSHTEAFF | TGTGCCAGCAGTTTGGGGAGTCACACTGAAGCTTTCTTT | TRBJ1-1 | . | TRBV6-5 | .
CASSLEASMVDTQYF | TGTGCCAGCAGCTTAGAGGCTAGCATGGTAGATACGCAGTATTTT | TRBJ2-3 | . | TRBV7-8 | .
CASSFLTRDNQPQHF | TGTGCCAGCAGCTTTTTGACCAGGGACAATCAGCCCCAGCATTTT | TRBJ1-5 | . | TRBV7-3 | .
CASSAYSVTEAFF | TGTGCCAGTAGTGCGTATAGCGTCACTGAAGCTTTCTTT | TRBJ1-1 | . | TRBV19 | .
CASSLARSTGELFF | TGTGCCAGCAGCTTAGCGCGAAGCACCGGGGAGCTGTTTTTT | TRBJ2-2 | . | TRBV11-1 | few
CASTPRLAGGEETQYF | TGCGCCAGCACCCCCCGACTAGCGGGGGGCGAGGAGACCCAGTACTTC | TRBJ2-5 | TRBD2 | TRBV5-1 | .
CASSSPPGTGGSSYEQYF | TGTGCCAGCAGCTCGCCCCCCGGGACAGGGGGTAGCTCCTACGAGCAGTACTTC | TRBJ2-7 | TRBD1 | TRBV5-4 | .
CASSGADNSPLHF | TGTGCCAGCAGTGGGGCCGATAATTCACCCCTCCACTTT | TRBJ1-6 | . | TRBV6-5 | .
CASSPRPGQGNEQYF | TGTGCCAGCAGCCCGAGGCCGGGACAGGGGAACGAGCAGTACTTC | TRBJ2-7 | TRBD1 | TRBV5-5 | once
CASSHLQETQYF | TGCGCCAGCAGCCACCTCCAAGAGACCCAGTACTTC | TRBJ2-5 | . | TRBV4-1 | .
CASGTSGALGTDTQYF | TGTGCCAGCGGGACTAGCGGGGCCCTAGGGACAGATACGCAGTATTTT | TRBJ2-3 | TRBD2 | TRBV5-4 | .
CASSLGDRGAKLFF | TGCGCCAGCAGCTTAGGAGACAGGGGCGCAAAACTGTTTTTT | TRBJ1-4 | TRBD1 | TRBV5-1 | once
CASSLEGTGDNSPLHF | TGTGCCAGCAGCTTAGAGGGGACAGGGGATAATTCACCCCTCCACTTT | TRBJ1-6 | TRBD1 | TRBV7-9 | .
CASSQIRDNQETQYF | TGTGCCAGCAGCCAAATCCGGGACAACCAAGAGACCCAGTACTTC | TRBJ2-5 | . | TRBV5-8 | .
CASTDGGKDEQFF | TGTGCCAGCACCGACGGGGGTAAAGATGAGCAGTTCTTC | TRBJ2-1 | . | TRBV6-1 | few
CASSSRTEVLTEAFF | TGTGCCAGCAGCTCCCGGACAGAAGTACTCACTGAAGCTTTCTTT | TRBJ1-1 | . | TRBV7-2 | .
CASTYRTSGSDTQYF | TGTGCCAGTACCTACCGGACTAGCGGGTCAGATACGCAGTATTTT | TRBJ2-3 | TRBD2 | TRBV19 | .
CASSLVRDSYEQYF | TGTGCCAGCAGCTTAGTTCGGGACAGCTACGAGCAGTACTTC | TRBJ2-7 | TRBD1 | TRBV7-2 | .
CASSGGRNQPQHF | TGTGCCAGCAGTGGAGGTAGAAATCAGCCCCAGCATTTT | TRBJ1-5 | . | TRBV6-5 | .
CSSQRGGNTEAFF | TGCAGCTCCCAGAGGGGGGGGAACACTGAAGCTTTCTTT | TRBJ1-1 | . | TRBV29-1 | .
CASSRGQAGSGANVLTF | TGTGCCAGCAGCCGCGGGCAGGCTGGGTCTGGGGCCAACGTCCTGACTTTC | TRBJ2-6 | . | TRBV7-9 | .
CASSQSGEYTDTQYF | TGTGCCAGCAGCCAATCCGGGGAGTACACAGATACGCAGTATTTT | TRBJ2-3 | . | TRBV4-2 | .
CASRRQGDNYGYTF | TGTGCCAGCAGAAGACAGGGAGACAACTATGGCTACACCTTC | TRBJ1-2 | TRBD1 | TRBV5-6 | .
CASSQYHAGTGELFF | TGCGCCAGCAGCCAATACCATGCAGGTACCGGGGAGCTGTTTTTT | TRBJ2-2 | . | TRBV4-3 | .
CAWSAGYEQYF | TGTGCCTGGAGTGCGGGCTACGAGCAGTACTTC | TRBJ2-7 | . | TRBV30 | .
CAWSRGPQETQYF | TGTGCCTGGTCTAGGGGGCCTCAAGAGACCCAGTACTTC | TRBJ2-5 | TRBD1 | TRBV30 | .
CASTQGTSGGKDTQYF | TGTGCCAGCACCCAAGGGACTAGCGGGGGGAAAGATACGCAGTATTTT | TRBJ2-3 | TRBD2 | TRBV7-6 | few
CASSLGGGASYEQYF | TGTGCCAGCAGTCTTGGAGGGGGCGCTTCCTACGAGCAGTACTTC | TRBJ2-7 | . | TRBV6-5 | .
CASSRDRRNEKLFF | TGCGCCAGCTCCCGGGACAGGCGAAATGAAAAACTGTTTTTT | TRBJ1-4 | TRBD1 | TRBV5-1 | .
CASSEMASGANVLTF | TGTGCCAGCAGTGAGATGGCATCTGGGGCCAACGTCCTGACTTTC | TRBJ2-6 | . | TRBV6-4 | .
CAWTPGLAGPQETQYF | TGTGCCTGGACCCCGGGACTAGCGGGGCCCCAAGAGACCCAGTACTTC | TRBJ2-5 | TRBD2 | TRBV30 | .
CASRPGFGETQYF | TGTGCCAGCAGGCCGGGTTTCGGGGAGACCCAGTACTTC | TRBJ2-5 | . | TRBV2 | .
CASSVGKGNSPLHF | TGTGCCAGCAGTGTCGGGAAAGGTAATTCACCCCTCCACTTT | TRBJ1-6 | . | TRBV6-5 | .
CAVETAGGPQHF | TGTGCCGTTGAGACGGCGGGGGGGCCCCAGCATTTT | TRBJ1-5 | . | TRBV19 | .
CASSLAVGDTEAFF | TGTGCCAGCAGCTTGGCGGTGGGAGACACTGAAGCTTTCTTT | TRBJ1-1 | . | TRBV5-6 | .
CASNPSGKSTDTQYF | TGTGCCAGCAACCCAAGCGGGAAGAGCACAGATACGCAGTATTTT | TRBJ2-3 | TRBD2 | TRBV9 | .
CASSGSETQYF | TGTGCCAGCAGCGGGTCAGAGACCCAGTACTTC | TRBJ2-5 | . | TRBV2 | .
CAWSVVRAQKKKLFF | TGTGCCTGGAGTGTAGTGAGGGCCCAGAAGAAAAAACTGTTTTTT | TRBJ1-4 | . | TRBV30 | .
CASSREPREKLFF | TGTGCCAGCAGTCGAGAGCCGCGTGAAAAACTGTTTTTT | TRBJ1-4 | . | TRBV7-3 | few
CASSQDAAEANEKLFF | TGCGCCAGCAGCCAAGATGCGGCGGAGGCTAATGAAAAACTGTTTTTT | TRBJ1-4 | . | TRBV4-1 | .
CAWSVRGTEGRTLREQYF | TGTGCCTGGAGTGTACGAGGGACAGAGGGACGGACCCTACGGGAGCAGTACTTC | TRBJ2-7 | TRBD1 | TRBV30 | .
CASSIGRGQETQYF | TGTGCCAGTAGTATTGGCAGGGGGCAAGAGACCCAGTACTTC | TRBJ2-5 | TRBD1 | TRBV19 | .
CASSIRGTEAFF | TGTGCCAGTAGTATTCGGGGGACTGAAGCTTTCTTT | TRBJ1-1 | . | TRBV19 | .
CASTLRVATFF | TGTGCCAGCACCCTCAGGGTCGCAACTTTCTTT | TRBJ1-1 | . | TRBV7-9 | .
CASAGQGFNSPLHF | TGTGCCAGCGCAGGACAGGGCTTCAATTCACCCCTCCACTTT | TRBJ1-6 | TRBD1 | TRBV9 | .
CASGYFGTEAFF | TGTGCCAGCGGGTATTTCGGGACTGAAGCTTTCTTT | TRBJ1-1 | . | TRBV6-5 | few
CASSLRTGTEAFF | TGTGCCAGCAGCCTCCGGACAGGCACTGAAGCTTTCTTT | TRBJ1-1 | TRBD1 | TRBV9 | .
CASRVGAGGSPLHF | TGTGCCAGCAGGGTCGGGGCGGGAGGGTCACCCCTCCACTTT | TRBJ1-6 | . | TRBV6-1 | .
CASSGRSRGRTDTQYF | TGTGCCAGCAGCGGGAGATCTCGGGGAAGAACAGATACGCAGTATTTT | TRBJ2-3 | . | TRBV9 | .
CASSFGPDYGYTF | TGCGCCAGCAGCTTTGGTCCGGACTATGGCTACACCTTC | TRBJ1-2 | . | TRBV5-1 | few
CASSSTLETGIGETQYF | TGCGCCAGCAGTTCCACCCTCGAGACAGGGATAGGAGAGACCCAGTACTTC | TRBJ2-5 | TRBD1 | TRBV5-1 | once
CASSYGAENSPLHF | TGTGCCAGCAGTTACGGGGCGGAAAATTCACCCCTCCACTTT | TRBJ1-6 | . | TRBV6-6 | .
CASSQVEGATYGYTF | TGCGCCAGCAGCCAAGTCGAGGGTGCTACCTATGGCTACACCTTC | TRBJ1-2 | . | TRBV4-1 | .
CASSRGTSDTDTQYF | TGCGCCAGCAGCCGCGGGACTAGCGACACAGATACGCAGTATTTT | TRBJ2-3 | TRBD2 | TRBV5-1 | .
CASSSGTGYEQYF | TGTGCCAGCAGCTCCGGGACAGGGTATGAGCAGTACTTC | TRBJ2-7 | TRBD1 | TRBV5-4 | .
CASSPQGSYEQFF | TGTGCCAGCAGCCCTCAGGGGTCTTATGAGCAGTTCTTC | TRBJ2-1 | . | TRBV11-1 | few
CASSEGTAGQIGNTIYF | TGTGCCAGCAGTGAAGGAACCGCAGGGCAGATTGGAAACACCATATATTTT | TRBJ1-3 | . | TRBV6-1 | .
CASSLSGGSDTEAFF | TGCGCCAGCAGCTTATCAGGGGGCAGTGACACTGAAGCTTTCTTT | TRBJ1-1 | TRBD1 | TRBV5-1 | .
CASSQDPVAGGRNTQYF | TGCGCCAGCAGCCAAGATCCCGTAGCGGGGGGGCGAAATACGCAGTATTTT | TRBJ2-3 | TRBD2 | TRBV4-1 | .